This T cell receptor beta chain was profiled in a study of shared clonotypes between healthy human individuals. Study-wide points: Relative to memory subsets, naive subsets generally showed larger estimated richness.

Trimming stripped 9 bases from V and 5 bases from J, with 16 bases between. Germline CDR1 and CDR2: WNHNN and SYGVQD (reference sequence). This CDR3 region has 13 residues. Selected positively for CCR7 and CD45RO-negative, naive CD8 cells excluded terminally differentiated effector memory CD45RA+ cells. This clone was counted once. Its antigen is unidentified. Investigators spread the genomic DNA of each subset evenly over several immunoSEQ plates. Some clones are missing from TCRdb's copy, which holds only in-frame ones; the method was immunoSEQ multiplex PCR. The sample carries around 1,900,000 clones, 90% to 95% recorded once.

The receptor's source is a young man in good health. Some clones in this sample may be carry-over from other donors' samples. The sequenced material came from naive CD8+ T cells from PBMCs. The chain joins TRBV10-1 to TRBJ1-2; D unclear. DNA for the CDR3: TGCGCCAGACGTCGGGCTGAACTTTATGGCTACACCTTC. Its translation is CARRRAELYGYTF.